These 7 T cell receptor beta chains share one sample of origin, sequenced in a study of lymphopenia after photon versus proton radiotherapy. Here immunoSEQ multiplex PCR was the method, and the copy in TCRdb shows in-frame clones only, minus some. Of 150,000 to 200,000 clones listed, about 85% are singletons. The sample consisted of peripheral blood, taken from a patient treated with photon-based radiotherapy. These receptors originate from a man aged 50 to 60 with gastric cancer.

CDR3: CASSTQTRNTGELFF. The CDR3 DNA sequence: TGTGCCAGTAGTACCCAGACTCGAAACACCGGGGAGCTGTTTTTT. This chain links TRBV19 with TRBJ2-2; no reliable D call. The germline gives CDR1 LNHDA, CDR2 SQIVND (reference sequence). Trimming pared 4 bases from V and 2 bases from J, leaving 11 bases between. CDR3 length: 15 residues.

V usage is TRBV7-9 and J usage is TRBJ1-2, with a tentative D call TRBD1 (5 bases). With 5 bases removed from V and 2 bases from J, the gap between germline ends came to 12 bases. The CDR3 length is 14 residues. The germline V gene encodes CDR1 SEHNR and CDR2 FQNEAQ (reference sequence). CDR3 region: CASSTTDVNYGYTF. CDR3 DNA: TGTGCCAGCAGCACGACAGACGTAAACTATGGCTACACCTTC.

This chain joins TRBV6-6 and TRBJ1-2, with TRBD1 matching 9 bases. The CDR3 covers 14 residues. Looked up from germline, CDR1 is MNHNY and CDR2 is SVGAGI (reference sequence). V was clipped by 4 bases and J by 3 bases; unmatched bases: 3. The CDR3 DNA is TGTGCCAGCAGTTCACAGGGGGCTCACTATGGCTACACCTTC. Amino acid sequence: CASSSQGAHYGYTF.

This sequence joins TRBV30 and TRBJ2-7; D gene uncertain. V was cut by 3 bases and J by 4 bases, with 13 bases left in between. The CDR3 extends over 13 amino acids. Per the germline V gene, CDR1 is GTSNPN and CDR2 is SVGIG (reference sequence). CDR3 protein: CAWSGQQSYEQYF. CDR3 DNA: TGTGCCTGGAGCGGGCAGCAAAGTTACGAGCAGTACTTC.

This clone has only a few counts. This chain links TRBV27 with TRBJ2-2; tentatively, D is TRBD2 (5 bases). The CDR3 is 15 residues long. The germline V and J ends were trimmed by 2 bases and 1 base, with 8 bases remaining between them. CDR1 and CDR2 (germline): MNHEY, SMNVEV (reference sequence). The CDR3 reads CASSLGGLNTGELFF. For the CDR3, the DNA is TGTGCCAGCAGTTTAGGCGGGCTGAACACCGGGGAGCTGTTTTTT.

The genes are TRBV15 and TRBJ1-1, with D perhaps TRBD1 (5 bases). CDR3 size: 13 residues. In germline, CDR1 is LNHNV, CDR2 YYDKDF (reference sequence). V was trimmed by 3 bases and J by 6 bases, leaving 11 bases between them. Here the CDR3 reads CATSSEGVAEAFF. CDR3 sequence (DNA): TGTGCCACCAGCAGTGAAGGGGTGGCTGAAGCTTTCTTT.

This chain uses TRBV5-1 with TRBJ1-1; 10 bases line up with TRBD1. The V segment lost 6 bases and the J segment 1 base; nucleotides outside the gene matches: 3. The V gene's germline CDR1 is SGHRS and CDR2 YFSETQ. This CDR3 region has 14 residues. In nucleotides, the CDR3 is TGCGCCAGCACCAGGACAGGGGGGAACACTGAAGCTTTCTTT. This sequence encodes CASTRTGGNTEAFF.